This TCR beta chain was captured by sequencing in a study of T cells in Graves' hyperthyroidism and ophthalmopathy. In the study overall: Prior to any treatment, at the point of initial diagnosis, peripheral blood was collected.

Diagnosis relied on clinical symptoms, serum thyroxine and TRAb, thyroid ultrasound and orbital computed tomography. This clonotype was recorded at least ten times. The antigen remains unidentified. Whole-study results and caveats: Blood also showed most of the thyroid clonotypes that were expanded above 0.001.

CDR3 length: 13 amino acids. Germline CDR1 is DFQATT and CDR2 is SNEGSKA (reference sequence). Between the trimmed V and J ends, which lost 3 bases and 4 bases, there was a span of 13 bases. It was RNA transcripts that yielded the amplified TCR beta CDR3 regions. The HTBI set primed first-round TCR CDR3 RT-PCR. TCRdb reanalysed the multiplex PCR reads using MiXCR and keeps one entry per CDR3 protein. The repertoire holds hundreds of thousands of distinct CDR3 sequences, with 15% to 20% as singletons. The sequencing sample was made of blood. The TCR sequence derives from a man aged 35-49 years with Graves' ophthalmopathy. The chain combines TRBV20-1 with TRBJ2-7; D is undetermined. The DNA for the CDR3 is TGCAGTGCTAGCGTCCCTGGACCTTACGAGCAGTACTTC. It is translated as CSASVPGPYEQYF.